These 28 T cell receptor beta chains were sequenced from one sample in a study of T cell responses to AZD1222 COVID-19 vaccine. Sequenced by immunoSEQ multiplex PCR; TCRdb stores in-frame clones only, minus some. In the table there are roughly 160,000 clones, approximately 91% of which are singletons. The input for sequencing was peripheral blood, taken on day 0 of AZD1222 vaccination. These receptors came from an adult in good health.

V and J are TRBV18 and TRBJ1-1; no clear D gene. The CDR3 length is 14 residues. The V and J ends lost 4 bases and 3 bases respectively, with 12 bases between them. Germline CDR1 is KGHSH and CDR2 is LQKENI. CDR3: CASSLKVGDTEAFF. The CDR3 DNA reads TGTGCCAGCTCACTTAAAGTCGGGGACACTGAAGCTTTCTTT. Full variable domain (rest looked up from reference TRBV18 and TRBJ1-1): NAGVMQNPRHLVRRRGQEARLRCSPMKGHSHVYWYRQLPEEGLKFMVYLQKENIIDESGMPKERFSAEFPKEGPSILRIQQVVRGDSAAYFCASSLKVGDTEAFFGQGTRLTVV.

This clone has only one observation. The chain uses TRBV15 and TRBJ1-6; D might be TRBD1 (5 bases). Trimming cost V 0 bases and J 2 bases, with 11 bases left between them. The germline gives CDR1 LNHNV, CDR2 YYDKDF (reference sequence). The CDR3 consists of 17 residues. The DNA of the CDR3 is TGTGCCACCAGCAGAGAGGCCCGGGGGGCCTATAATTCACCCCTCCACTTT. Encoded protein: CATSREARGAYNSPLHF.

This chain uses TRBV30 with TRBJ1-1; maybe TRBD1 (6 bases). The CDR3 length is 12 residues. V lost 6 bases, J lost 6 bases, and 14 bases lay in between. Germline V gives CDR1 GTSNPN, CDR2 SVGIG (reference sequence). Here the CDR3 reads CACRNRDPEAFF. CDR3 DNA sequence: TGTGCCTGCCGGAACAGGGACCCTGAAGCTTTCTTT.

The chain is built from TRBV5-1 and TRBJ1-4, with D possibly being TRBD1 (5 bases). V lost 4 bases and J 5 bases, leaving 9 bases between the germline ends. The CDR3 runs 13 residues. In germline, CDR1 is SGHRS, CDR2 YFSETQ. CDR3 in DNA: TGCGCCAGCAGCGAAAGGGACAATGAAAAACTGTTTTTT. Translated, it gives CASSERDNEKLFF.

This sequence joins TRBV7-3 and TRBJ1-1; D is unresolved. The CDR3 is 14 residues long. Germline V gives CDR1 SGHTA, CDR2 FQGTGA. Trimming left V 1 base short and J 2 bases short, with 8 bases between. DNA of the CDR3: TGTGCCAGCAGCTTAATGCCGGCCAACACTGAAGCTTTCTTT. Residues: CASSLMPANTEAFF.

The chain carries TRBV6-6 and TRBJ1-3, with TRBD1 as a possible D gene (5 bases). This CDR3 comprises 15 residues. V was trimmed by 2 bases and J by 0 bases, leaving 8 bases between them. Germline V lookup: CDR1 MNHNY, CDR2 SVGAGI (reference sequence). The CDR3 region has the DNA TGTGCCAGCAGTTACCCCGGGGGCTCTGGAAACACCATATATTTT. The encoded protein is CASSYPGGSGNTIYF.

The chain employs TRBV11-3 and TRBJ1-1; D gene ambiguous. The ends were cut back, 5 bases at V and 7 bases at J, with 14 bases in the middle. CDR1 SGHNT and CDR2 YENEEA come from the germline V gene. This CDR3 has 13 residues. This chain's CDR3 is CASSRSGAGEAFF. The CDR3 DNA is TGTGCCAGCAGCCGATCAGGCGCCGGTGAAGCTTTCTTT.

The chain joins TRBV4-3 to TRBJ1-5; 7 nucleotides match TRBD1. In germline, CDR1 is LGHNA, CDR2 YSLEER. The CDR3 has 16 amino acids. V was pared by 0 bases and J by 5 bases, with 7 bases of the junction left unmatched. CDR3 residues: CASSQDDRDRHQPQHF. In DNA, the CDR3 is TGCGCCAGCAGCCAAGATGACAGGGATAGGCATCAGCCCCAGCATTTT.

For the CDR3, the DNA is TGTGCCAGCAGCGTAGGACTGCCCTGGAATTCACCCCTCCACTTT. This translates into CASSVGLPWNSPLHF. This chain connects TRBV9 to TRBJ1-6, with D hard to call. CDR3 size: 15 residues. Trimming took off 0 bases at V and 7 bases at J, with 11 bases between the two ends. From germline, CDR1 is SGDLS and CDR2 YYNGEE.

This rearrangement joins TRBV7-9 to TRBJ1-5; possibly TRBD1 for D (5 bases). V was pared by 5 bases and J by 5 bases, with 10 bases between. The CDR3 length is 13 residues. The germline V gene has CDR1 SEHNR and CDR2 FQNEAQ (reference sequence). CDR3 in DNA: TGTGCCAGCAGCCCCGGGACTGATCAGCCCCAGCATTTT. Amino acids: CASSPGTDQPQHF. Full variable domain (rest looked up from reference TRBV7-9 and TRBJ1-5): DTGVSQNPRHKITKRGQNVTFRCDPISEHNRLYWYRQTLGQGPEFLTYFQNEAQLEKSRLLSDRFSAERPKGSFSTLEIQRTEQGDSAMYLCASSPGTDQPQHFGDGTRLSIL.

The rearrangement joins TRBV30 to TRBJ1-5; 7 nucleotides align to TRBD1. There are 13 residues in the CDR3. Germline values: CDR1 GTSNPN, CDR2 SVGIG (reference sequence). V shed 6 bases and J 4 bases; nucleotides not matched to a gene: 6. The chain's CDR3 is CACNRDRNQPQHF. CDR3 nucleotide sequence: TGTGCCTGTAACCGGGACAGAAATCAGCCCCAGCATTTT.

This chain links TRBV7-2 with TRBJ1-2; D may be TRBD1 (6 bases). The CDR3 is 15 residues long. Between the trimmed V and J ends, which lost 2 bases and 8 bases, there was a span of 18 bases. The germline gives CDR1 SGHTA, CDR2 FQGNSA. The DNA of the CDR3 is TGTGCCAGCAGCTTATCACCAGGACAGAAATGGGGCTACACCTTC. Its translation is CASSLSPGQKWGYTF.

V usage is TRBV5-6 and J usage is TRBJ1-5; D gene ambiguous. With 3 bases removed from V and 3 bases from J, the gap between germline ends came to 7 bases. Per germline, CDR1 SGHDT and CDR2 YYEEEE. This CDR3 comprises 13 residues. CDR3: CASSSLNNQPQHF. The CDR3 DNA reads as TGTGCCAGCAGCTCGTTGAACAATCAGCCCCAGCATTTT.

The rearrangement uses TRBV2 and TRBJ1-2, with D tentatively TRBD1 (6 bases). This CDR3 contains 10 residues. Deletions cut 11 bases from V and 8 bases from J, with 12 bases between. CDR1 and CDR2 (germline): SNHLY, FYNNEI. The CDR3: CAGGPGGYTF. CDR3 sequence (DNA): TGTGCCGGGGGGCCAGGAGGCTACACCTTC. The whole variable domain, filled in from reference TRBV2 and TRBJ1-2, reads EPEVTQTPSHQVTQMGQEVILRCVPISNHLYFYWYRQILGQKVEFLVSFYNNEISEKSEIFDDQFSVERPDGSNFTLKIRSTKLEDSAMYFCAGGPGGYTFGSGTRLTVV.

V is TRBV7-9 and J is TRBJ2-3, with D perhaps matching TRBD1 (6 bases). The germline V gene has CDR1 SEHNR and CDR2 FQNEAQ (reference sequence). The CDR3 is 14 amino acids. V was pared by 7 bases and J by 3 bases, with 14 bases between. CDR3 nucleotide sequence: TGTGCCAGCACCGGAGACAGGCCTACAGATACGCAGTATTTT. Translating gives CASTGDRPTDTQYF.

J is TRBJ2-1 and V is TRBV6-5; perhaps TRBD1 as D (5 bases). Germline-derived CDR1 and CDR2 are MNHEY and SVGAGI. V gave up 6 bases and J gave up 5 bases, with 17 bases separating them. There are 15 residues in the CDR3. CDR3 DNA: TGTGCCAGCAGATCCCCACAGGATGTGAACAATGAGCAGTTCTTC. Its protein product is CASRSPQDVNNEQFF.

This rearrangement joins TRBV27 to TRBJ1-6; D is ambiguous. Looked up from germline, CDR1 is MNHEY and CDR2 is SMNVEV (reference sequence). V gave up 3 bases and J gave up 11 bases, with 14 bases separating them. The CDR3 length is 14 residues. CDR3 nucleotide sequence: TGTGCCAGCAGTTTCTATATCGAACGGGCACCCCTCCACTTT. Translated, it gives CASSFYIERAPLHF.

A few counts support this clone. The chain carries TRBV24-1 and TRBJ2-7; D remains ambiguous. This CDR3 comprises 13 residues. Germline V CDR1 and CDR2: KGHDR, SFDVKD. V shed 0 bases and J shed 7 bases, with 9 bases lying between them. The CDR3 protein is CATSDLGHEEQYF. The CDR3 DNA sequence: TGTGCCACCAGTGATTTGGGCCATGAGGAGCAGTACTTC.

The chain carries TRBV6-2 or TRBV6-3 and TRBJ1-3; no reliable D call. This CDR3 has 15 residues. Germline values: CDR1 MNHEY, CDR2 SVGEGT. Trimming stripped 2 bases from V and 0 bases from J, with 8 bases between. CDR3 bases: TGTGCCAGCAGTTACGGCCGGTTCTCTGGAAACACCATATATTTT. Its translation is CASSYGRFSGNTIYF.

The V gene is TRBV9, the J gene TRBJ1-1, with a weak D call TRBD1 (6 bases). Germline values: CDR1 SGDLS, CDR2 YYNGEE. The CDR3 sequence is 15 residues long. With 0 bases removed from V and 0 bases from J, the gap between germline ends came to 9 bases. The CDR3 coding sequence is TGTGCCAGCAGCGTAGGGGGACACCTGAACACTGAAGCTTTCTTT. Amino acid sequence: CASSVGGHLNTEAFF.

The chain carries TRBV3-1 (or the pseudogene TRBV3-2) and TRBJ2-1; 9 bases line up with TRBD1. Germline-derived CDR1 and CDR2 are LGHDT and YNNKEL (reference sequence). Trimming cost V 4 bases and J 2 bases; bases outside gene matches: 9. This CDR3 is 17 amino acids long. This CDR3 is CASSPRDRASTYNEQFF. CDR3 nucleotide sequence: TGTGCCAGCAGCCCCCGGGACAGGGCCAGCACCTACAATGAGCAGTTCTTC.

V is TRBV5-1 and J is TRBJ2-3; D uncertain. The V end lost 0 bases, the J end lost 8 bases, and 19 bases lay between the germline ends. Per the germline V gene, CDR1 is SGHRS and CDR2 is YFSETQ. The CDR3 sequence is 16 residues long. The CDR3 loop reads CASSLAGQRVGATQYF. CDR3 DNA sequence: TGCGCCAGCAGCTTGGCCGGTCAAAGGGTGGGTGCTACGCAGTATTTT.

The CDR3 sequence is CASSLTGGISYEQYF. CDR3 in DNA: TGTGCCAGCAGCTTAACAGGGGGAATCTCCTACGAGCAGTACTTC. The gene calls are TRBV7-9 and TRBJ2-7; 8 bases align to TRBD1. V gave up 2 bases and J gave up 0 bases; unmatched junction bases: 3. The CDR3 runs 15 residues. Germline values: CDR1 SEHNR, CDR2 FQNEAQ (reference sequence).

This chain's CDR3 is CASSVASEMTYNEQFF. CDR3 nucleotide sequence: TGTGCCAGCAGCGTGGCCTCAGAAATGACCTACAATGAGCAGTTCTTC. The genes are TRBV9 and TRBJ2-1; D is unresolved. Germline V gene lookup returns CDR1 SGDLS and CDR2 YYNGEE. V was shortened by 2 bases and J by 2 bases, with 14 bases between the two germline ends. CDR3 size: 16 residues.

The chain is built from TRBV7-2 and TRBJ1-6, with 7 bases aligning to TRBD1. This CDR3 has 15 residues. V lost 2 bases, J lost 7 bases, and 5 bases stayed unmatched. CDR1 and CDR2 from the germline V gene are SGHTA and FQGNSA. CDR3 protein: CASSLSNRGNSPLHF. CDR3 DNA: TGTGCCAGCAGCTTAAGTAACAGGGGCAATTCACCCCTCCACTTT.

The rearrangement joins TRBV5-6 to TRBJ1-1; 8 bases match TRBD1. V was pared by 4 bases and J by 4 bases, with 9 bases of the junction left unmatched. Germline V gives CDR1 SGHDT, CDR2 YYEEEE. The CDR3 sequence is 15 residues long. The CDR3 spells CASSPDRGAITEAFF. CDR3 bases: TGTGCCAGCAGCCCCGACAGGGGCGCGATCACTGAAGCTTTCTTT.

The V and J genes are TRBV6-5 and TRBJ2-3; D ambiguous. Per the germline V gene, CDR1 is MNHEY and CDR2 is SVGAGI. CDR3 size: 12 residues. V was trimmed by 2 bases and J by 3 bases, leaving 3 bases between them. The CDR3 sequence: CASSYDTDTQYF. Written as DNA, the CDR3 is TGTGCCAGCAGTTACGATACAGATACGCAGTATTTT.

The V call is TRBV2, the J call TRBJ1-1; the D is unclear. CDR1 SNHLY and CDR2 FYNNEI come from the germline V gene. V was trimmed by 8 bases and J by 6 bases, leaving 19 bases between them. The CDR3 sequence is 14 residues long. The CDR3 nucleotides read TGTGCCAGCGTCGTTAGGGAGGTGAGTGCTGAAGCTTTCTTT. Its translation: CASVVREVSAEAFF.